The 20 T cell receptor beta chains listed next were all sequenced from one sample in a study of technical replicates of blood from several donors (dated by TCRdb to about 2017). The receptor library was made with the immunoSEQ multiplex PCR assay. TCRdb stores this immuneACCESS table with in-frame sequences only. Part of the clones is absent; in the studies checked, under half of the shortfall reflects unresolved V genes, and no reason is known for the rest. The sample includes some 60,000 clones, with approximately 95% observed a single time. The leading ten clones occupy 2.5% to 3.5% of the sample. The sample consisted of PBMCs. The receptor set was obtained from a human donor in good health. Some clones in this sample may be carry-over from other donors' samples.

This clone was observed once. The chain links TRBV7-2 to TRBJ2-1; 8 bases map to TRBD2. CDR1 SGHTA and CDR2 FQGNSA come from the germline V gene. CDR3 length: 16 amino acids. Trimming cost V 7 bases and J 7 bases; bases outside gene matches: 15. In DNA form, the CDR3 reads TGTGCCAGCAACACCCAAGGACTAGCTTTAAGGAATGAGCAGTTCTTC. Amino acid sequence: CASNTQGLALRNEQFF.

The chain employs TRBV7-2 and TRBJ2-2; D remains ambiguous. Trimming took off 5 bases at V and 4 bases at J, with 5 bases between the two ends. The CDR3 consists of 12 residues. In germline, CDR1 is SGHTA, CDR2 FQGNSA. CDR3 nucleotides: TGTGCCAGCAGCCGGAGCACCGGGGAGCTGTTTTTT. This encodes CASSRSTGELFF.

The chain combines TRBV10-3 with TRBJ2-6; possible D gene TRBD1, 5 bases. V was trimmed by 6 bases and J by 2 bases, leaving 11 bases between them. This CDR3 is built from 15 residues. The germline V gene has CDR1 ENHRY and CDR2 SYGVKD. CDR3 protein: CAISPTGAGANVLTF. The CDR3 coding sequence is TGTGCCATCAGCCCCACAGGTGCTGGGGCCAACGTCCTGACTTTC.

The CDR3 loop reads CASRYPTGTNYGYTF. In nucleotides, the CDR3 is TGCGCCAGCAGGTATCCCACAGGCACTAACTATGGCTACACCTTC. The chain joins TRBV5-1 to TRBJ1-2, with D tentatively TRBD1 (5 bases). The germline V gene encodes CDR1 SGHRS and CDR2 YFSETQ. CDR3 size: 15 residues. The V gene lost 5 bases and the J gene lost 0 bases, with 14 bases spanning the gap.

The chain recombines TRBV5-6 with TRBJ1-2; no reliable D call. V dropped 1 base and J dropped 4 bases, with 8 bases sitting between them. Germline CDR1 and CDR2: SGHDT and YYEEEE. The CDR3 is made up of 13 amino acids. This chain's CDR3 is CASSLQVGYGYTF. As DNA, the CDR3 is TGTGCCAGCAGCTTGCAGGTGGGCTATGGCTACACCTTC. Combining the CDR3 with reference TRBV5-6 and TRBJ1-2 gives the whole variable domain DAGVTQSPTHLIKTRGQQVTLRCSPKSGHDTVSWYQQALGQGPQFIFQYYEEEERQRGNFPDRFSGHQFPNYSSELNVNALLLGDSALYLCASSLQVGYGYTFGSGTRLTVV.

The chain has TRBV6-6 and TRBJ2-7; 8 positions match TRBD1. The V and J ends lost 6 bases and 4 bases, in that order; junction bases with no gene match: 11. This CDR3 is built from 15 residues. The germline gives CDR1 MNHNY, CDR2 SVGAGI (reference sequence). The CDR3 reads CASRDQTGGEYEQYF. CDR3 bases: TGTGCCAGCAGGGACCAAACAGGGGGAGAGTACGAGCAGTACTTC.

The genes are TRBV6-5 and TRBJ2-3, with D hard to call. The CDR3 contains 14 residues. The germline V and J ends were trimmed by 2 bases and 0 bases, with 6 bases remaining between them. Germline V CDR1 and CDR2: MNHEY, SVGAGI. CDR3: CASSYERSTDTQYF. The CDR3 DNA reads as TGTGCCAGCAGTTACGAGAGGAGCACAGATACGCAGTATTTT.

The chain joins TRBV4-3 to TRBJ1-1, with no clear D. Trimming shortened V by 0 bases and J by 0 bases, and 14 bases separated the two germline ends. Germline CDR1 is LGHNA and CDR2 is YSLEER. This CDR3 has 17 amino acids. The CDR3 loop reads CASSQDMSGGMNTEAFF. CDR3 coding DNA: TGCGCCAGCAGCCAAGATATGTCGGGCGGGATGAACACTGAAGCTTTCTTT.

The CDR3 region is CASNVTAKNSGNTIYF. CDR3 coding DNA: TGTGCCAGCAATGTCACAGCTAAAAACTCTGGAAACACCATATATTTT. The chain recombines TRBV27 with TRBJ1-3; D remains unclear. The germline gives CDR1 MNHEY, CDR2 SMNVEV (reference sequence). The V end lost 7 bases, the J end lost 0 bases, and 16 bases lay between the germline ends. CDR3 length equals 16 residues.

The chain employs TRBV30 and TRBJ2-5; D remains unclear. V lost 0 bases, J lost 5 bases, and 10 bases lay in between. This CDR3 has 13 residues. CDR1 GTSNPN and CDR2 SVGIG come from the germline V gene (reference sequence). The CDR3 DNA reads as TGTGCCTGGAGTGTACGGAGCCGGGAGACCCAGTACTTC. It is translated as CAWSVRSRETQYF.

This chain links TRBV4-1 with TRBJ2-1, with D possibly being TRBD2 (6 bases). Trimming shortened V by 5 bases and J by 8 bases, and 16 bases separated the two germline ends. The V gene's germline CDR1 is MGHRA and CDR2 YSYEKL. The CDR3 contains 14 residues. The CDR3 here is CASSLASAGDEQFF. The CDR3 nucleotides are TGCGCCAGCAGCTTGGCTAGCGCTGGGGATGAGCAGTTCTTC.

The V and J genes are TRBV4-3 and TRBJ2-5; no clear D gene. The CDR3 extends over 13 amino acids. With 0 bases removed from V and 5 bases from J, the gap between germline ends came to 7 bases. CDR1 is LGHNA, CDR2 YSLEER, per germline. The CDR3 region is CASSQDRIETQYF. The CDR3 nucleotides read TGCGCCAGCAGCCAAGATAGAATCGAGACCCAGTACTTC.

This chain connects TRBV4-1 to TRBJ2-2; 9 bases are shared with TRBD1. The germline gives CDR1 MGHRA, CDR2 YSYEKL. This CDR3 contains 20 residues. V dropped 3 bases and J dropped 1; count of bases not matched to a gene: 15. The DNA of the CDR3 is TGCGCCAGCAGCCATCTGCCGGGACAGGGTAGAAGGGAGAACACCGGGGAGCTGTTTTTT. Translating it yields CASSHLPGQGRRENTGELFF.

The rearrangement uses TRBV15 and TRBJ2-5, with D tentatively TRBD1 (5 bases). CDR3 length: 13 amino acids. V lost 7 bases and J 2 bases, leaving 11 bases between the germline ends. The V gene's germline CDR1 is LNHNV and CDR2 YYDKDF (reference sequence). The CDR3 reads CATNEDRQETQYF. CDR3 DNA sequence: TGTGCCACCAACGAAGACAGACAAGAGACCCAGTACTTC.

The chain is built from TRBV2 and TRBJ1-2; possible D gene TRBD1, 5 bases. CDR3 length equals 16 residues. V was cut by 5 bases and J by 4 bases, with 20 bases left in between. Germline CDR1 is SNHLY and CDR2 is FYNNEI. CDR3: CASSYQTTGRAYGYTF. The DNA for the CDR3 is TGTGCCAGCAGTTACCAGACAACAGGAAGGGCCTATGGCTACACCTTC.

This chain's CDR3 is CASSEASGGPSTDTQYF. CDR3 sequence (DNA): TGCGCCAGCAGTGAGGCTAGCGGGGGACCTAGCACAGATACGCAGTATTTT. This chain joins TRBV10-2 and TRBJ2-3; 10 positions match TRBD2. Germline lookup yields CDR1 WSHSY and CDR2 SAAADI. J lost 0 bases, V lost 2 bases, and 5 bases had no gene match. This CDR3 contains 17 residues.

The CDR3 DNA follows: TGTGCCAGCAGCTTAGGTAATAGCGGGGACAATGAGCAGTTCTTC. It is translated as CASSLGNSGDNEQFF. The chain has TRBV7-3 and TRBJ2-1, with TRBD2 matching over 8 bases. Trimming removed 2 bases from V and 5 bases from J; junction bases left unmatched: 5. Per the germline V gene, CDR1 is SGHTA and CDR2 is FQGTGA. The CDR3 has 15 residues. Drawing the rest from reference TRBV7-3 and TRBJ2-1, the complete variable domain is GAGVSQTPSNKVTEKGKYVELRCDPISGHTALYWYRQSLGQGPEFLIYFQGTGAADDSGLPNDRFFAVRPEGSVSTLKIQRTERGDSAVYLCASSLGNSGDNEQFFGPGTRLTVL.

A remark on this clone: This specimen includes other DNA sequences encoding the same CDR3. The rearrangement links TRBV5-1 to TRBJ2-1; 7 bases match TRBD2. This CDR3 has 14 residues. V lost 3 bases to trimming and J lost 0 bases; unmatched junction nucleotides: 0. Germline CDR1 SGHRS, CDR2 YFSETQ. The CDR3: CASSSSGSYNEQFF. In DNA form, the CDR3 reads TGCGCCAGCAGCTCTAGCGGCTCCTACAATGAGCAGTTCTTC.

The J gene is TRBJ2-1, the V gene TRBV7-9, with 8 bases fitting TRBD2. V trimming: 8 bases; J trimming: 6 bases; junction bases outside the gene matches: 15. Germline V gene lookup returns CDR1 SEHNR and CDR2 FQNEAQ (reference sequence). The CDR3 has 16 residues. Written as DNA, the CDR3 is TGTGCCAGCCTCGCGGGAGGTCTTGCCCTCCTCAATGAGCAGTTCTTC. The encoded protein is CASLAGGLALLNEQFF.

In DNA form, the CDR3 reads TGTGCCAGCACCGAGGACTCGACCTACGAGCAGTACTTC. Amino acid sequence: CASTEDSTYEQYF. This chain joins TRBV7-8 and TRBJ2-7; D might be TRBD2 (5 bases). V was shortened by 7 bases and J by 2 bases, with 12 bases between the two germline ends. Germline V gene data show CDR1 as SGHVS and CDR2 as FQNEAQ. CDR3 size: 13 residues. The whole variable domain, remainder taken from reference TRBV7-8 and TRBJ2-7, is GAGVSQSPRYKVAKRGQDVALRCDPISGHVSLFWYQQALGQGPEFLTYFQNEAQLDKSGLPSDRFFAERPEGSVSTLKIQRTQQEDSAVYLCASTEDSTYEQYFGPGTRLTVT.